This paragraph covers one T cell receptor beta chain sequence. The sample belongs to a study of T cell changes during pregnancy in multiple sclerosis. TCRdb's copy holds only in-frame clones and misses some; the assay was immunoSEQ multiplex PCR. Counted here are about 42,000 clones, roughly 85% occurring once; the ten biggest clones make up 0.75% to 1%. Trimming removed 4 bases from V and 0 bases from J; junction bases left unmatched: 8. The CDR3 is 16 amino acids. Germline values: CDR1 SQVTM, CDR2 ANQGSEA. This chain connects TRBV29-1 to TRBJ2-7; 11 nucleotides match TRBD1. This TCR came from a female donor with multiple sclerosis, enrolled in a pregnancy study. The sequencing used CD4+ T cells from peripheral blood mononuclear cells, collected after pregnancy. The CDR3 loop is CSVGGGGTGGSYEQYF. CDR3 bases: TGCAGCGTTGGGGGAGGGGGGACAGGGGGCTCCTACGAGCAGTACTTC.